The clone carrying this T cell receptor beta chain was counted ten times or more. The sample belongs to a study of T cells after yellow fever vaccination. There are 14 residues in the CDR3. Trimming removed 2 bases at V and 5 bases at J, with 15 bases between. Germline V gives CDR1 DFQATT, CDR2 SNEGSKA (reference sequence). Each CDR3 protein is one row after TCRdb ran MiXCR on the 5' RACE reads. The profile shows more than 120,000 distinct CDR3 sequences, 7.7% of them singletons. This TCR came from a man aged 25 to 45 who received the YFV17D yellow fever vaccine. The chain couples TRBV20-1 to TRBJ1-1; D perhaps matches TRBD1 (5 bases). Sequencing was performed on CD4+ T cells sorted from PBMCs, taken 5 days after the yellow fever booster vaccination. The CDR3 coding sequence is TGCAGTGCTAGACTTCCTCTGAGGGGTACTGAAGCTTTCTTT. It specifies CSARLPLRGTEAFF.